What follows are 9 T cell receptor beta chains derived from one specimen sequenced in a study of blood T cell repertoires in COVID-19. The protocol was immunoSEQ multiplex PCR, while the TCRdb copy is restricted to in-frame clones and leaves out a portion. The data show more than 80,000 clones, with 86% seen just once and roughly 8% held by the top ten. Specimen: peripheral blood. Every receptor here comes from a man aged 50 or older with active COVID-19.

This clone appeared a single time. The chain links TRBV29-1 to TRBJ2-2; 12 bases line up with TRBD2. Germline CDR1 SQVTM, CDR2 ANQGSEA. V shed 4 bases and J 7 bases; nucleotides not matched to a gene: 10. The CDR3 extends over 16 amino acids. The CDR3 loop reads CSVASLAGGPGGELFF. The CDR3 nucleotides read TGCAGCGTTGCATCCCTAGCGGGAGGGCCAGGCGGGGAGCTGTTTTTT.

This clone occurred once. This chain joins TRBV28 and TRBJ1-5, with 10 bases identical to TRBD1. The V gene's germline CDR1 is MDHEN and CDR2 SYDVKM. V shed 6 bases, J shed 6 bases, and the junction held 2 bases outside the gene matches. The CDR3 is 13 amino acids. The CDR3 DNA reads TGTGCCAGCAGCGACAGGGGGCTTCAGCCCCAGCATTTT. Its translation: CASSDRGLQPQHF. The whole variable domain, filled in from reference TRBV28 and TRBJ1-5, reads DVKVTQSSRYLVKRTGEKVFLECVQDMDHENMFWYRQDPGLGLRLIYFSYDVKMKEKGDIPEGYSVSREKKERFSLILESASTNQTSMYLCASSDRGLQPQHFGDGTRLSIL.

The CDR3 region has the DNA TGTGCCAGCAGCTTAGAAGGCAGGGGGCTGGGAATGGACACTGAAGCTTTCTTT. It codes for CASSLEGRGLGMDTEAFF. V and J are TRBV11-2 and TRBJ1-1; TRBD1 aligns across 8 bases. The CDR3 totals 18 residues. V lost 0 bases to trimming and J lost 3 bases; unmatched junction nucleotides: 12. In germline, CDR1 is SGHAT, CDR2 FQNNGV.

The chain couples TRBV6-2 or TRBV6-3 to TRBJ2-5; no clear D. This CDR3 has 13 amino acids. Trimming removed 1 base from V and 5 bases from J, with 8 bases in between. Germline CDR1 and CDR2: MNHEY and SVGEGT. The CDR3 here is CASSYLETETQYF. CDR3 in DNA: TGTGCCAGCAGTTACTTAGAAACCGAGACCCAGTACTTC.

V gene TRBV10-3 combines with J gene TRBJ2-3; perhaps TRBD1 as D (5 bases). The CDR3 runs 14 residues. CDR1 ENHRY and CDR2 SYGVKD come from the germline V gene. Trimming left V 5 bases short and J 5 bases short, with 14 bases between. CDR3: CAISLTASQDTQYF. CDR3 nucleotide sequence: TGTGCCATCAGTTTGACAGCTTCTCAAGATACGCAGTATTTT.

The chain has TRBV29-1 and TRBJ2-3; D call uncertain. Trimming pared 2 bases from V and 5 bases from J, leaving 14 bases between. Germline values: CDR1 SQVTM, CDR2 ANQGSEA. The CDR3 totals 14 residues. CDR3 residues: CSVEQARDGDTQYF. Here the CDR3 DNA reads TGCAGCGTTGAACAAGCCCGAGATGGAGATACGCAGTATTTT.

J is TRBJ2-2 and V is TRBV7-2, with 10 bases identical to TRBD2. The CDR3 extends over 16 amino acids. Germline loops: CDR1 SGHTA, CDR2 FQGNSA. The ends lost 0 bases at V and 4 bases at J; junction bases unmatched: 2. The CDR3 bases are TGTGCCAGCAGCTTAGCAGCGGGGGGGCGCACCGGGGAGCTGTTTTTT. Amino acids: CASSLAAGGRTGELFF.

For the CDR3, the DNA is TGTGCCAGCAGCCTTTCCTCTAACACTGAAGCTTTCTTT. This encodes CASSLSSNTEAFF. This chain joins TRBV14 and TRBJ1-1; D ambiguous. Germline-derived CDR1 and CDR2 are SGHDN and FVKESK. The CDR3 totals 13 residues. V was trimmed by 4 bases and J by 2 bases, leaving 8 bases between them.

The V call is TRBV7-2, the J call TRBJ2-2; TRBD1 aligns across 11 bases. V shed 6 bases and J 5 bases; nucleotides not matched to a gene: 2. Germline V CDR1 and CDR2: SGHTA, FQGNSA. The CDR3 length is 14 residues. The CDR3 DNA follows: TGTGCCAGCAGGGACAGGGGGCAAACCGGGGAGCTGTTTTTT. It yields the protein CASRDRGQTGELFF.